This passage covers 18 T cell receptor beta chains from one sample sequenced in a study of OX40 agonist ivuxolimab in advanced cancers. Sequencing was performed with immunoSEQ multiplex PCR; in TCRdb, only in-frame clones are kept and a portion is missing. The data hold roughly 41,000 clones, with roughly 85% observed a single time. Sequenced material: CD4+ or CD8+ T cells sorted from blood, taken in a trial of the OX40 agonist ivuxolimab. These receptor sequences come from an adult with an advanced solid tumor such as melanoma, head and neck, liver or kidney cancer.

The chain couples TRBV29-1 to TRBJ2-5, with TRBD2 as a possible D gene (6 bases). This CDR3 has 14 residues. Germline CDR1 SQVTM, CDR2 ANQGSEA. The V and J ends lost 2 bases and 5 bases respectively, with 15 bases between them. This chain's CDR3 is CSVEQWTGGETQYF. The DNA of the CDR3 is TGCAGCGTTGAACAGTGGACCGGAGGGGAGACCCAGTACTTC.

This clone was seen just once. The genes are TRBV28 and TRBJ2-2, with 9 bases matching TRBD1. The CDR3 is 16 amino acids. Looked up from germline, CDR1 is MDHEN and CDR2 is SYDVKM. V lost 6 bases, J lost 6 bases, and 11 bases stayed unmatched. CDR3 protein: CASRSRDRAKPGELFF. DNA for the CDR3: TGTGCCAGCAGGAGCCGGGACAGGGCGAAGCCCGGGGAGCTGTTTTTT.

This clone was observed a single time. The chain recombines TRBV11-3 with TRBJ2-1, with a tentative D call TRBD2 (6 bases). V was shortened by 6 bases and J by 4 bases, with 16 bases between the two germline ends. The CDR3 extends over 15 amino acids. In germline, CDR1 is SGHNT, CDR2 YENEEA. CDR3 protein: CASSRAASAYNEQFF. CDR3 sequence (DNA): TGTGCCAGCAGTCGGGCGGCTAGCGCTTACAATGAGCAGTTCTTC.

CDR3 amino acids: CSVGWDGNTEAFF. CDR3 sequence (DNA): TGCAGCGTTGGTTGGGACGGGAACACTGAAGCTTTCTTT. V and J are TRBV29-1 and TRBJ1-1; D is perhaps TRBD1 (5 bases). The length of the CDR3 is 13 residues. Germline V gene lookup returns CDR1 SQVTM and CDR2 ANQGSEA. V gave up 4 bases and J gave up 1 base, with 10 bases separating them.

The V call is TRBV6-5, the J call TRBJ1-2; D is unclear. Germline CDR1 and CDR2: MNHEY and SVGAGI. The CDR3 is made up of 16 amino acids. The V gene lost 0 bases and the J gene lost 1 base, with 12 bases spanning the gap. CDR3 nucleotide sequence: TGTGCCAGCAGTTACTCAGTCCCCAGCCTTAACTATGGCTACACCTTC. Translated: CASSYSVPSLNYGYTF.

The chain has TRBV10-2 and TRBJ2-7, with 12 nucleotides matching TRBD1. Per the germline V gene, CDR1 is WSHSY and CDR2 is SAAADI. The CDR3 covers 16 residues. Germline trimming cut 4 bases from V and 4 bases from J; bases unmatched to any gene: 8. DNA for the CDR3: TGCGCCAGCAGTGCGGGACAGGGGGCTAATGGTTACGAGCAGTACTTC. Translation: CASSAGQGANGYEQYF.

This clone has a single count. The genes are TRBV5-1 and TRBJ1-1; tentatively, D is TRBD1 (6 bases). Germline V gene data show CDR1 as SGHRS and CDR2 as YFSETQ. Trimming cost V 2 bases and J 7 bases, with 18 bases left between them. This CDR3 comprises 15 residues. The CDR3 protein is CASSFVASGGVEAFF. The CDR3 coding sequence is TGCGCCAGCAGCTTCGTGGCATCGGGGGGCGTTGAAGCTTTCTTT.

This clone is a singleton in its sample. CDR3 nucleotide sequence: TGTGCCAGCAGCAAGGGACAGTCCCGCTCTGGAAACACCATATATTTT. Encoded protein: CASSKGQSRSGNTIYF. The chain recombines TRBV11-2 with TRBJ1-3; 7 nucleotides agree with TRBD1. The CDR3 spans 16 residues. Germline CDR1 and CDR2: SGHAT and FQNNGV. The V segment lost 5 bases and the J segment 0 bases; nucleotides outside the gene matches: 7.

The J gene is TRBJ2-7, the V gene TRBV7-9; 7 positions agree with TRBD2. The CDR3 loop spans 17 amino acids. V lost 2 bases to trimming and J lost 7 bases; unmatched junction nucleotides: 17. Germline CDR1 and CDR2: SEHNR and FQNEAQ (reference sequence). The CDR3 DNA follows: TGTGCCAGCAGCTTATTGGGCCAGGGAGGGCCTCCGGGGGAGCAGTACTTC. Translation: CASSLLGQGGPPGEQYF. Together with reference TRBV7-9 and TRBJ2-7, the CDR3 gives the full variable domain: DTGVSQNPRHKITKRGQNVTFRCDPISEHNRLYWYRQTLGQGPEFLTYFQNEAQLEKSRLLSDRFSAERPKGSFSTLEIQRTEQGDSAMYLCASSLLGQGGPPGEQYFGPGTRLTVT.

The gene calls are TRBV6-5 and TRBJ2-3, with a weak D call TRBD2 (6 bases). Trimming pared 5 bases from V and 1 base from J, leaving 10 bases between. The CDR3 covers 14 residues. CDR1 MNHEY and CDR2 SVGAGI come from the germline V gene. CDR3 sequence reads: CASSKTGGTDTQYF. The CDR3 DNA reads TGTGCCAGCAGTAAGACGGGAGGCACAGATACGCAGTATTTT.

The chain employs TRBV7-9 and TRBJ2-3; 15 bases are shared with TRBD2. Germline CDR1 and CDR2: SEHNR and FQNEAQ (reference sequence). CDR3 length: 17 amino acids. The trim removed 8 bases at V and 1 base at J, leaving 7 bases unmatched. The CDR3 DNA sequence: TGTGCCAGCGGGACTAGCGGGGGGACCTTTGGCACAGATACGCAGTATTTT. Protein sequence: CASGTSGGTFGTDTQYF.

This sequence joins TRBV6-1 and TRBJ1-2; possible D gene TRBD1, 5 bases. The V and J ends lost 2 bases and 5 bases respectively, with 6 bases between them. Germline CDR1 and CDR2: MNHNS and SASEGT. This CDR3 has 12 amino acids. In nucleotides, the CDR3 is TGTGCCAGCAGTGAACAGGGTTATGGCTACACCTTC. Translated, it gives CASSEQGYGYTF.

This clone was counted between two and nine times. The chain carries TRBV6-1 and TRBJ2-7, with D possibly called TRBD1 or TRBD2 (5 bases each). The germline CDR1 and CDR2 sequences are MNHNS and SASEGT. This CDR3 region has 14 residues. The V gene lost 4 bases and the J gene lost 5 bases, with 15 bases spanning the gap. The DNA of the CDR3 is TGTGCCAGCAGTGCCCTGGGCACGGGGCACGAGCAGTACTTC. It is translated as CASSALGTGHEQYF.

This clone was seen once. This chain uses TRBV11-2 with TRBJ1-2, with D hard to call. Trimming stripped 1 base from V and 0 bases from J, with 9 bases between. This CDR3 has 15 amino acids. In germline, CDR1 is SGHAT, CDR2 FQNNGV. CDR3 loop: CASSLGAWSNYGYTF. CDR3 sequence (DNA): TGTGCCAGCAGCTTAGGGGCTTGGTCTAACTATGGCTACACCTTC.

The count of this clone is one. This chain uses TRBV6-1 with TRBJ2-3; D possibly corresponds to TRBD2 (6 bases). The CDR3 spans 14 residues. Germline loops: CDR1 MNHNS, CDR2 SASEGT. Trimming removed 6 bases from V and 2 bases from J, with 12 bases in between. This CDR3 reads CASRGGRDTDTQYF. CDR3 sequence (DNA): TGTGCCAGCAGGGGGGGACGTGACACAGATACGCAGTATTTT.

This clone was detected only a few times. V is TRBV10-1 and J is TRBJ1-2; TRBD1 might be the D (5 bases). V was pared by 0 bases and J by 4 bases, with 9 bases between. The V gene's germline CDR1 is WNHNN and CDR2 SYGVQD (reference sequence). The CDR3 length is 14 residues. DNA of the CDR3: TGCGCCAGCAGTGAGTCACCGGGGACCTATGGCTACACCTTC. Translation: CASSESPGTYGYTF.

This chain links TRBV7-9 with TRBJ2-7; D is ambiguous. This CDR3 spans 12 amino acids. Germline CDR1 and CDR2: SEHNR and FQNEAQ (reference sequence). Trimming pared 5 bases from V and 4 bases from J, leaving 9 bases between. This CDR3 is CASSLTPYEQYF. CDR3 DNA sequence: TGTGCCAGCAGCCTCACACCTTACGAGCAGTACTTC.

This clone was counted only a few times. The rearrangement uses TRBV4-3 and TRBJ2-6, with 7 bases identical to TRBD1. The ends lost 0 bases at V and 2 bases at J; junction bases unmatched: 4. Germline assignment: CDR1 LGHNA and CDR2 YSLEER. This CDR3 has 17 residues. CDR3 DNA: TGCGCCAGCAGCCAAGAGTCAGGGGGTACTGGGGCCAACGTCCTGACTTTC. Its translation is CASSQESGGTGANVLTF.